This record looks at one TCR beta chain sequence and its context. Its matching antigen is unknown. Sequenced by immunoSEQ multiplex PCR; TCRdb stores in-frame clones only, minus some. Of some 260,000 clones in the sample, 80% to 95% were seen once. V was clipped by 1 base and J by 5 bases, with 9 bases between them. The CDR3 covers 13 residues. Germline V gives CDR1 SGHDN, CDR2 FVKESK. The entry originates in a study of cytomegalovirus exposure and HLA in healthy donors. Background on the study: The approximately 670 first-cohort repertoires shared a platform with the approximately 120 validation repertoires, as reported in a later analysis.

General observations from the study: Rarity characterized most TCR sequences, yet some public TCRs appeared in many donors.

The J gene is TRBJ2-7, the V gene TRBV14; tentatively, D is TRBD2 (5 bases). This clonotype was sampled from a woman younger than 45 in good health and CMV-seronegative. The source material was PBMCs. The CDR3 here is CASSQAGSDEQYF. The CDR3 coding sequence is TGTGCCAGCAGCCAAGCGGGTAGCGACGAGCAGTACTTC.